This TCR beta chain stems from a study of blood T cells in healthy people across ages (dated by TCRdb to between 2015 and 2017). Regarding the complete study: In model experiments, template switching captured roughly one uniquely barcoded TCR beta cDNA molecule for every two T cells. The study measured age-related changes in TCR beta repertoire diversity using deep sequencing normalized with unique cDNA molecular identifiers. The donors were split into four age groups: young (average around 15 years), middle-aged (roughly 42), aged (around 67) and long-lived (approximately 80). Donors of different ages were randomly distributed across sequencing lanes to avoid experimental bias. Using the same blood draw, the study looked at two additional independent replicas of 1 million unique cDNA reads for two donors, one aged 18 to 30 and the other aged 80 or older.

Library construction relied on 5' RACE. Sequencing was carried out with an Illumina HiSeq 2500. The second PCR ran for about 6 to 12 cycles and used a J-beta primer mix along with a sample-barcoded 5' primer. Each TCR beta cDNA molecule received a unique molecular identifier from a template-switch 5' adaptor carrying 12 random nucleotides. Each sample yielded at least 2.5 million CDR3-containing paired-end reads. The Mint cDNA synthesis kit, primed by a TRBC-specific oligonucleotide, was used to synthesize first-strand cDNA from all RNA. Following uracil-DNA glycosylase treatment, all cDNA underwent a first 18-cycle PCR with the universal primers M1SS and BC2_uni_R. Concerning the study's data processing: Each sample was normalized by randomly selecting 1 million high-quality reads, each carrying a distinct molecular identifier. Reads with shared molecular identifiers were discarded instead of being binned into consensus sequences. CDR3 identification, clonotype clustering and error correction used MiTCR with a Q25 quality threshold and the strictest error-elimination algorithm. A nonparametric unseen species model with Euler transformation was used to estimate lower-bound total TCR beta diversity. TCRdb applied fastp at Q25 and MiXCR to the public reads, then kept only in-frame beta chains. Under each unique CDR3 protein, matching rows form one entry showing the most common genes and DNA. These V and J calls derive from TCRdb rather than the authors' analysis. The sample profile shows roughly 700,000 distinct CDR3 sequences; roughly 49% of them were found once. Of the sample, around 32% is held by the ten largest clones.

What the work shows at the level of the full study, not this receptor alone: Because donor CMV infection status was unknown, age-related changes in expanded clonotypes were potentially confounded. Bulk unsorted PBMC profiling prevented conclusive comparison of naive and antigen-experienced compartments. Total diversity estimates from one million sequenced T cells were considered lower bounds and underestimates. The long-lived group showed more naive CD4+ T cells, fewer expanded clones and increased TCR diversity than the aged group, suggesting age selection. Observed TCR beta diversity per million T cells fell roughly linearly with age, and a significant reduction was already apparent by age approximately 40. The percentage of naive T cells measured by flow cytometry correlated strongly with observed TCR beta diversity.

Worth noting for this clonotype: Its recognized antigen is unknown. Base quality data are lacking; no much larger clone is found one base away.

The germline V gene provides CDR1 SQVTM and CDR2 ANQGSEA. The CDR3 holds 13 amino acids from the cysteine to the phenylalanine. Only the CDR3 DNA stays, 39 bases, in frame from base 1. V lost 3 bases and J lost 7 bases; the stretch between them is 13 bases long. The 39 donors, aged about 6 to 100 years, were systemically healthy Caucasian individuals from Russia. Each donor gave about 10 milliliters of peripheral blood, drawn into EDTA-treated Vacutainer tubes. Ficoll-Paque density-gradient centrifugation was used to isolate PBMCs, with at least 6.5 million per sample. Trizol reagent was used to extract total RNA from PBMCs, with at least 5.5 micrograms per sample. For every donor, an aliquot of PBMCs went through flow cytometry to measure the percentages of naive CD45RAhigh/CD27high T cells.

The source is a woman in her sixties or seventies in good health. Recombination linked TRBV29-1 to TRBJ1-5; confidence is insufficient to name the D gene. Material: blood. The DNA is as follows: TGCAGCGTTGAGGAGGCTAGCGGCCAGCCCCAGCATTTT. This gives the protein CSVEEASGQPQHF.